This T cell receptor beta chain was documented in a study of blood T cell repertoires in COVID-19. Across the whole study: Researchers got acute and convalescent COVID-19 samples from the United States, Italy and Spain. Sources were T cells, B-cell-depleted T cells, or PBMCs; the material itself was cDNA or gDNA.

This clone was seen just once. The repertoire was sequenced with immunoSEQ multiplex PCR; TCRdb's copy has only in-frame clones and lacks some. Of approximately 70,000 clones in the sample, 70% to 90% were seen once. This clonotype was obtained from a human donor in a cohort sampled during active COVID-19. The specimen sequenced was peripheral blood.

The DNA of the CDR3 is TGTGCCAGCAGCCCCGAACCCGGGACAGCCTATGGCTACACCTTC. It encodes CASSPEPGTAYGYTF. The chain has TRBV7-2 and TRBJ1-2; 7 nucleotides line up with TRBD1. The CDR3 has 15 residues. V lost 5 bases to trimming and J lost 4 bases; unmatched junction nucleotides: 10. Germline CDR1 SGHTA, CDR2 FQGNSA. The complete variable domain, with remaining parts taken from reference TRBV7-2 and TRBJ1-2, reads GAGVSQSPSNKVTEKGKDVELRCDPISGHTALYWYRQSLGQGLEFLIYFQGNSAPDKSGLPSDRFSAERTGGSVSTLTIQRTQQEDSAVYLCASSPEPGTAYGYTFGSGTRLTVV.